The next 12 T cell receptor beta chains were all read from a single sample in a study of blood T cell repertoires in COVID-19. Method: immunoSEQ multiplex PCR; TCRdb's copy keeps in-frame clones and lacks some. The table lists 200,000 to 250,000 clones, roughly 88% of them singletons. Specimen: peripheral blood. The source of these receptors is a man older than 75 with acute or convalescent COVID-19.

This sequence joins TRBV5-1 and TRBJ1-2, with 8 bases identical to TRBD1. V lost 4 bases and J lost 7; bases outside the gene matches: 9. Germline values: CDR1 SGHRS, CDR2 YFSETQ. The CDR3 loop spans 14 amino acids. In nucleotides, the CDR3 is TGCGCCAGCAGCCGGGACACGACAGGGGCTGGCTACACCTTC. Protein product: CASSRDTTGAGYTF.

The V and J genes are TRBV27 and TRBJ2-5; maybe TRBD2 (6 bases). The V end lost 3 bases, the J end lost 2 bases, and 13 bases lay between the germline ends. This CDR3 spans 15 amino acids. The germline gives CDR1 MNHEY, CDR2 SMNVEV (reference sequence). As DNA, the CDR3 is TGTGCCAGCAGTTTGTCTGCGGGGCCTCAAGAGACCCAGTACTTC. Its protein product is CASSLSAGPQETQYF.

The chain is built from TRBV5-1 and TRBJ2-7; 7 positions match TRBD1. V lost 4 bases, J lost 7 bases, and 5 bases stayed unmatched. Germline CDR1 reads SGHRS; CDR2 reads YFSETQ. This CDR3 comprises 12 residues. CDR3 protein: CASSVTGEEQYF. Written as DNA, the CDR3 is TGCGCCAGCAGCGTTACAGGGGAAGAGCAGTACTTC. Variable domain in full (rest from reference TRBV5-1 and TRBJ2-7): KAGVTQTPRYLIKTRGQQVTLSCSPISGHRSVSWYQQTPGQGLQFLFEYFSETQRNKGNFPGRFSGRQFSNSRSEMNVSTLELGDSALYLCASSVTGEEQYFGPGTRLTVT.

This clone was counted only a few times. The chain uses TRBV6-5 and TRBJ1-6; 7 bases line up with TRBD1. Germline V gives CDR1 MNHEY, CDR2 SVGAGI. J was trimmed by 5 bases and V by 7 bases; bases with no gene match: 5. This CDR3 region has 14 residues. CDR3 DNA: TGTGCCAGCACGGCTACAGGGGATAATTCACCCCTCCACTTT. This encodes CASTATGDNSPLHF.

This clone was picked up one time. V and J are TRBV12-3 or TRBV12-4 and TRBJ1-1; the D is unclear. This CDR3 comprises 13 residues. V dropped 7 bases and J dropped 0 bases, with 9 bases sitting between them. For the CDR3, the DNA is TGTGCCAGCACCGGGGAGCTGAACACTGAAGCTTTCTTT. Amino acid sequence: CASTGELNTEAFF.

The chain couples TRBV5-1 to TRBJ2-5, with 9 bases that match TRBD1. With 5 bases clipped from V and 9 bases from J, the junction kept 17 bases outside the gene matches. The germline V gene encodes CDR1 SGHRS and CDR2 YFSETQ. CDR3 length: 16 amino acids. The CDR3 sequence is CASSPPGQGPLRAQYF. The CDR3 DNA reads TGCGCCAGCAGTCCGCCGGGACAGGGACCCCTAAGGGCCCAGTACTTC.

This rearrangement joins TRBV5-6 to TRBJ1-1; TRBD1 matches 9 bases. The V gene's germline CDR1 is SGHDT and CDR2 YYEEEE. Germline trimming cut 0 bases from V and 5 bases from J; bases unmatched to any gene: 5. The CDR3 contains 15 residues. The CDR3 region is CASSLGGQGETEAFF. For the CDR3, the DNA is TGTGCCAGCAGCTTGGGGGGACAGGGTGAGACTGAAGCTTTCTTT.

V and J are TRBV6-2 or TRBV6-3 and TRBJ1-2, with 12 bases identical to TRBD1. The length of the CDR3 is 16 residues. J was trimmed by 6 bases and V by 0 bases; bases with no gene match: 5. Germline values: CDR1 MNHEY, CDR2 SVGEGT. This chain's CDR3 is CASSYSGTGGRNGYTF. The CDR3 DNA is TGTGCCAGCAGTTACTCGGGGACAGGGGGCAGGAATGGCTACACCTTC.

This clone was observed a single time. The V gene is TRBV27, the J gene TRBJ1-2; tentatively, D is TRBD1 (6 bases). Trimming shortened V by 0 bases and J by 2 bases, and 10 bases separated the two germline ends. The CDR3 length is 15 residues. The germline V gene has CDR1 MNHEY and CDR2 SMNVEV (reference sequence). This CDR3 reads CASSLSTDSNYGYTF. For the CDR3, the DNA is TGTGCCAGCAGTTTATCTACGGACAGCAACTATGGCTACACCTTC.

This chain connects TRBV28 to TRBJ1-4; the match to TRBD1 covers 11 bases. V shed 6 bases and J 8 bases; nucleotides not matched to a gene: 11. Germline values: CDR1 MDHEN, CDR2 SYDVKM. The CDR3 is 16 residues long. The CDR3 region is CASSLDRGLFGEKLFF. CDR3 sequence (DNA): TGTGCCAGCAGCTTGGACAGGGGGCTATTCGGGGAAAAACTGTTTTTT.

The chain is built from TRBV4-2 and TRBJ2-7, with D tentatively TRBD2 (5 bases). The ends were cut back, 6 bases at V and 3 bases at J, with 15 bases in the middle. The CDR3 is made up of 14 amino acids. Germline V gene sequence: CDR1 LGHNA, CDR2 YNFKEQ. CDR3 in DNA: TGTGCCAGCAGGGGAGAGCTAGGGAACTACGAGCAGTACTTC. Its protein is CASRGELGNYEQYF.

The chain uses TRBV18 and TRBJ2-2; 8 nucleotides agree with TRBD1. The CDR3 covers 16 residues. Germline trimming cut 5 bases from V and 4 bases from J; bases unmatched to any gene: 9. CDR1 and CDR2 (germline): KGHSH, LQKENI. CDR3 loop: CASSVERQGPTGELFF. CDR3 bases: TGTGCCAGCTCAGTCGAGAGACAGGGGCCCACCGGGGAGCTGTTTTTT.